The clone carrying this TCR beta chain was seen only a few times. What it binds is unknown. From the 5' RACE reads, TCRdb called clonotypes with MiXCR, one entry per CDR3 protein. The data hold about 1.7 million distinct CDR3 sequences, with around 29% observed a single time. V lost 3 bases and J lost 5; bases outside the gene matches: 5. There are 14 residues in the CDR3. Germline loops: CDR1 ENHRY, CDR2 SYGVKD. The record originates from a study of identical twins. General observations from the study: Beta out-of-frame sequences showed weaker excess twin sharing. When twins shared out-of-frame alpha sequences, those sequences had excess low generation probability. Fewer insertions were carried by abundant cord blood beta clonotypes, but none was seen in memory repertoires.

The gene calls are TRBV10-3 and TRBJ2-5; 8 bases map to TRBD1. This clonotype was sampled from a newborn girl in good health. The sequencing input was cord blood. CDR3 amino acids: CAISDRRQGETQYF. CDR3 sequence (DNA): TGTGCCATCAGTGACCGGAGACAGGGGGAGACCCAGTACTTC.